The next 32 T cell receptor beta chains were all read from a single sample in a study of cytomegalovirus exposure and HLA in healthy donors. The PCR had 60 Vbeta and 13 Jbeta primers. The assay was immunoSEQ multiplex PCR, and TCRdb's table has in-frame clones only and misses some. The top ten clones hold 2.5% to 3.5% of a sample with about 150,000 clones, about three quarters of them seen once. Sequencing was done on a sample of PBMCs. Receptors were obtained from a woman between 50 and 59 years old in good health and CMV-seropositive.

The CDR3 loop is CASSFGGRASLSYNEQFF. DNA for the CDR3: TGTGCCAGCAGCTTCGGGGGGAGGGCCTCTCTCTCCTACAATGAGCAGTTCTTC. The chain employs TRBV5-4 and TRBJ2-1; 7 nucleotides agree with TRBD2. Germline CDR1 and CDR2: SGHNT and YYREEE (reference sequence). With 2 bases clipped from V and 0 bases from J, the junction kept 11 bases outside the gene matches. This CDR3 comprises 18 residues.

The table lists this clone with a few counts. The CDR3 region is CASTGQGREKLFF. In DNA, the CDR3 is TGTGCCAGTACGGGACAGGGGAGGGAAAAACTGTTTTTT. This chain uses TRBV19 with TRBJ1-4, with TRBD1 matching over 10 bases. CDR3 length: 13 residues. V was clipped by 7 bases and J by 8 bases; unmatched bases: 4. Germline V lookup: CDR1 LNHDA, CDR2 SQIVND (reference sequence).

The chain links TRBV19 to TRBJ2-2, with a possible D match to TRBD1 (5 bases). The CDR3 is 14 amino acids. Trimming took off 6 bases at V and 6 bases at J, with 14 bases between the two ends. The germline CDR1 and CDR2 sequences are LNHDA and SQIVND (reference sequence). CDR3 nucleotides: TGTGCCAGTAGCCGTGGGGCTACCCCCGGGGAGCTGTTTTTT. Protein: CASSRGATPGELFF.

The chain uses TRBV7-9 and TRBJ1-1, with a tentative D call TRBD1 (5 bases). Germline V lookup: CDR1 SEHNR, CDR2 FQNEAQ (reference sequence). V lost 5 bases to trimming and J lost 11 bases, with 15 bases between them. The CDR3 has 12 residues. CDR3 in amino acids: CASSLVGGCAFF. The CDR3 DNA sequence: TGTGCCAGCAGCCTCGTTGGGGGGTGCGCTTTCTTT.

The chain carries TRBV28 and TRBJ2-1, with 9 nucleotides matching TRBD2. CDR3 size: 18 residues. Germline V gene data show CDR1 as MDHEN and CDR2 as SYDVKM. V lost 3 bases and J lost 8; bases outside the gene matches: 17. The CDR3 nucleotides read TGTGCCAGCAGTTTCAACCTGGGAGGGCTAGCGGGAAATGATGAGCAGTTCTTC. It is translated as CASSFNLGGLAGNDEQFF.

The CDR3 DNA reads as TGTGCCAGCAGCCCATTAGCGGGAGGCGCCACAGATACGCAGTATTTT. As protein: CASSPLAGGATDTQYF. This rearrangement joins TRBV7-3 to TRBJ2-3, with TRBD2 identical over 10 bases. This CDR3 contains 16 residues. The V gene's germline CDR1 is SGHTA and CDR2 FQGTGA. Unmatched junction bases numbered 7, after V lost 5 bases and J lost 2 bases.

The rearrangement joins TRBV5-6 to TRBJ1-5; weak D call: TRBD1 (5 bases). The CDR3 loop spans 14 amino acids. V lost 0 bases to trimming and J lost 5 bases, with 9 bases between them. Germline CDR1 is SGHDT and CDR2 is YYEEEE. CDR3 sequence reads: CASSLVGGDQPQHF. CDR3 nucleotide sequence: TGTGCCAGCAGCTTGGTGGGGGGGGATCAGCCCCAGCATTTT.

The rearrangement links TRBV6-6 to TRBJ2-7, with a tentative D call TRBD1 (6 bases). This CDR3 is built from 14 residues. V lost 4 bases and J 2 bases, leaving 12 bases between the germline ends. The germline CDR1 and CDR2 sequences are MNHNY and SVGAGI (reference sequence). CDR3 residues: CASSFRDKPYEQYF. CDR3 DNA sequence: TGTGCCAGCAGTTTCCGGGACAAGCCCTACGAGCAGTACTTC.

This chain links TRBV19 with TRBJ1-5; perhaps TRBD1 as D (6 bases). The CDR3 runs 14 residues. CDR1 LNHDA and CDR2 SQIVND come from the germline V gene (reference sequence). Trimming cost V 6 bases and J 9 bases, with 18 bases left between them. In DNA form, the CDR3 reads TGTGCCAGTAGCGCTGACAGTAGGGGGTGGCCCCAGCATTTT. Translation: CASSADSRGWPQHF.

V usage is TRBV5-1 and J usage is TRBJ2-5; the match to TRBD2 covers 14 bases. Germline V gene lookup returns CDR1 SGHRS and CDR2 YFSETQ. Losses at the gene ends were 4 bases for V and 5 bases for J; bases not matched to a gene: 10. The CDR3 contains 17 residues. The CDR3 spells CASSQRTSGGWGETQYF. CDR3 DNA: TGCGCCAGCAGCCAAAGGACTAGCGGGGGGTGGGGCGAGACCCAGTACTTC.

This chain connects TRBV7-3 to TRBJ1-1, with TRBD1 matching over 8 bases. The V and J ends lost 5 bases and 4 bases, in that order; junction bases with no gene match: 6. CDR1 SGHTA and CDR2 FQGTGA come from the germline V gene. CDR3 length equals 14 residues. CDR3 nucleotide sequence: TGTGCCAGCAGCGCGGACAGGGTGAGCACTGAAGCTTTCTTT. Its translation: CASSADRVSTEAFF.

This clone was counted a few times. This chain joins TRBV9 and TRBJ2-6; D is uncertain. Trimming removed 3 bases from V and 2 bases from J, with 6 bases in between. The germline V gene has CDR1 SGDLS and CDR2 YYNGEE. The CDR3 is made up of 14 amino acids. The CDR3 bases are TGTGCCAGCAGCGCGTTTACTGGGGCCAACGTCCTGACTTTC. Translating it yields CASSAFTGANVLTF.

This clone showed up just once. J is TRBJ2-5 and V is TRBV7-2; tentative D call: TRBD2 (5 bases). The CDR3 has 18 amino acids. The V end was cut by 1 base, the J end by 0 bases, with 18 bases between. Germline V gene lookup returns CDR1 SGHTA and CDR2 FQGNSA. The DNA of the CDR3 is TGTGCCAGCAGCTTAGGGGCGGGTTGGTACCGAAACCAAGAGACCCAGTACTTC. Protein: CASSLGAGWYRNQETQYF.

This chain links TRBV7-9 with TRBJ2-3; the D is unclear. The length of the CDR3 is 15 residues. The V end lost 8 bases, the J end lost 0 bases, and 15 bases lay between the germline ends. The germline V gene encodes CDR1 SEHNR and CDR2 FQNEAQ (reference sequence). CDR3 protein: CASLEEKWSTDTQYF. DNA for the CDR3: TGTGCCAGCTTAGAGGAGAAATGGAGCACAGATACGCAGTATTTT.

This sequence joins TRBV10-3 and TRBJ2-1; tentative D call: TRBD2 (5 bases). Germline lookup yields CDR1 ENHRY and CDR2 SYGVKD. V was clipped by 3 bases and J by 6 bases, with 21 bases between them. The CDR3 is made up of 17 amino acids. The CDR3 loop reads CAISDSGGGASGNEQFF. The DNA of the CDR3 is TGTGCCATCAGTGACTCTGGAGGCGGTGCGTCCGGCAATGAGCAGTTCTTC.

The chain links TRBV11-2 to TRBJ2-1; possible D gene TRBD2, 5 bases. The ends were cut back, 1 base at V and 5 bases at J, with 9 bases in the middle. This CDR3 region has 14 residues. Germline V gene sequence: CDR1 SGHAT, CDR2 FQNNGV. The CDR3 loop is CASSLAGYNNEQFF. The DNA of the CDR3 is TGTGCCAGCAGCTTAGCGGGGTACAACAATGAGCAGTTCTTC.

Note on this clone: At one of its ends the junction is not consistent with the germline gene, which may arise from a read error. The rearrangement joins TRBV7-9 to TRBJ2-7; D is ambiguous. Germline V gene lookup returns CDR1 SEHNR and CDR2 FQNEAQ (reference sequence). This CDR3 contains 14 residues. CDR3 amino acids: CSSSLAGGYYEQYF. CDR3 in DNA: TGTTCCAGCAGCTTAGCCGGCGGCTACTACGAGCAGTACTTC.

A few counts support this clone. The chain carries TRBV9 and TRBJ2-1, with 8 bases aligning to TRBD2. CDR1 is SGDLS, CDR2 YYNGEE, per germline. V lost 1 base to trimming and J lost 6 bases; unmatched junction nucleotides: 6. The CDR3 length is 15 residues. CDR3 sequence: CASSVSGTSSNEQFF. The CDR3 DNA sequence: TGTGCCAGCAGCGTATCCGGGACTAGTTCCAATGAGCAGTTCTTC.

V is TRBV11-3 and J is TRBJ2-1, with D possibly matching TRBD2 (6 bases). This CDR3 is built from 14 residues. The V end lost 5 bases, the J end lost 4 bases, and 12 bases lay between the germline ends. Germline CDR1 and CDR2: SGHNT and YENEEA. The CDR3: CASSGRLAYNEQFF. CDR3 DNA sequence: TGTGCCAGCAGCGGGCGTCTAGCGTACAATGAGCAGTTCTTC.

The J gene is TRBJ2-7, the V gene TRBV2, with 10 bases that match TRBD2. The CDR3 extends over 15 amino acids. The J segment lost 8 bases and the V segment lost 0 bases, leaving 7 bases of the junction unmatched. Germline V gene sequence: CDR1 SNHLY, CDR2 FYNNEI. The CDR3 region is CASSEASGGTSQQYF. The CDR3 nucleotides are TGTGCCAGCAGTGAAGCTAGCGGGGGGACCTCCCAGCAGTACTTC.

The gene calls are TRBV2 and TRBJ2-7; 10 bases fit TRBD2. The ends lost 7 bases at V and 1 base at J; junction bases unmatched: 4. Germline V gives CDR1 SNHLY, CDR2 FYNNEI. The CDR3 sequence is 14 residues long. The CDR3 region is CASITSGDSYEQYF. As DNA, the CDR3 is TGTGCCAGCATAACTAGCGGGGATTCCTACGAGCAGTACTTC.

The chain joins TRBV5-1 to TRBJ2-1; 9 nucleotides line up with TRBD2. In germline, CDR1 is SGHRS, CDR2 YFSETQ. V was clipped by 0 bases and J by 8 bases; unmatched bases: 9. This CDR3 region has 16 residues. The CDR3 is CASSLDGAGGNDEQFF. The DNA for the CDR3 is TGCGCCAGCAGCTTGGATGGTGCGGGGGGGAACGATGAGCAGTTCTTC. Together with reference TRBV5-1 and TRBJ2-1, the CDR3 gives the full variable domain: KAGVTQTPRYLIKTRGQQVTLSCSPISGHRSVSWYQQTPGQGLQFLFEYFSETQRNKGNFPGRFSGRQFSNSRSEMNVSTLELGDSALYLCASSLDGAGGNDEQFFGPGTRLTVL.

The rearrangement links TRBV9 to TRBJ2-7; possible D gene TRBD1, 6 bases. Germline V lookup: CDR1 SGDLS, CDR2 YYNGEE. Trimming left V 10 bases short and J 6 bases short, with 17 bases between. The CDR3 consists of 12 residues. The CDR3 DNA sequence: TGTGCCTCCTCCAACAGGGCGGGCGAGCAGTACTTC. It yields the protein CASSNRAGEQYF.

This clone was seen once. The chain has TRBV7-3 and TRBJ1-1; the D gene is possibly TRBD1 (5 bases). The CDR3 length is 17 residues. Germline CDR1 reads SGHTA; CDR2 reads FQGTGA. Deletions cut 1 base from V and 6 bases from J, with 21 bases between. Here the CDR3 DNA reads TGTGCCAGCAGCTTAAGGGGTGGTGAAGGGGCGACGGCTGAAGCTTTCTTT. Amino acid sequence: CASSLRGGEGATAEAFF. Full variable domain (outside the CDR3, taken from reference TRBV7-3 and TRBJ1-1): GAGVSQTPSNKVTEKGKYVELRCDPISGHTALYWYRQSLGQGPEFLIYFQGTGAADDSGLPNDRFFAVRPEGSVSTLKIQRTERGDSAVYLCASSLRGGEGATAEAFFGQGTRLTVV.

CDR3 DNA: TGTGCCAGCAGCGCCTCCCCAGCGGGGACGTACCAAGAGACCCAGTACTTC. This gives the protein CASSASPAGTYQETQYF. V is TRBV9 and J is TRBJ2-5; 7 bases line up with TRBD2. The V gene end was trimmed by 3 bases and the J gene end by 0 bases; junction bases not matched to a gene: 11. Germline assignment: CDR1 SGDLS and CDR2 YYNGEE. There are 17 residues in the CDR3.

In this sample, this clone turned up once. V gene TRBV6-6 combines with J gene TRBJ2-7; TRBD1 matches at 9 bases. Germline V gene lookup returns CDR1 MNHNY and CDR2 SVGAGI (reference sequence). With 2 bases clipped from V and 2 bases from J, the junction kept 1 base outside the gene matches. The CDR3 runs 14 residues. CDR3 in amino acids: CASSYRTGAYEQYF. In DNA, the CDR3 is TGTGCCAGCAGTTACCGGACAGGGGCCTACGAGCAGTACTTC.

This chain connects TRBV4-1 to TRBJ2-7; 9 bases match TRBD1. V was pared by 2 bases and J by 7 bases, with 12 bases of the junction left unmatched. Germline assignment: CDR1 MGHRA and CDR2 YSYEKL. There are 16 residues in the CDR3. CDR3 loop: CASSQPTDRGGGEQYF. The CDR3 bases are TGCGCCAGCAGCCAACCTACGGACAGGGGAGGAGGGGAGCAGTACTTC.

This clone was seen a handful of times. This chain joins TRBV7-2 and TRBJ1-4, with TRBD1 matching over 10 bases. The CDR3 is made up of 15 amino acids. Looked up from germline, CDR1 is SGHTA and CDR2 is FQGNSA. With 5 bases clipped from V and 4 bases from J, the junction kept 4 bases outside the gene matches. DNA for the CDR3: TGTGCCAGCAGCAGGGACAGGGGACATAATGAAAAACTGTTTTTT. Translation: CASSRDRGHNEKLFF.

V is TRBV6-1 and J is TRBJ1-2, with 7 bases fitting TRBD1. V shed 3 bases, J shed 7 bases, and the junction held 5 bases outside the gene matches. The CDR3 runs 13 residues. Germline CDR1 MNHNS, CDR2 SASEGT. This CDR3 reads CASSDLTGVGYTF. CDR3 coding DNA: TGTGCCAGCAGTGACCTTACAGGGGTTGGCTACACCTTC.

V usage is TRBV7-2 and J usage is TRBJ2-1; 9 positions match TRBD2. CDR1 and CDR2 (germline): SGHTA, FQGNSA. CDR3 length equals 22 residues. J was trimmed by 6 bases and V by 0 bases; bases with no gene match: 24. The CDR3 DNA reads TGTGCCAGCAGCTTAGCGGCAGTGAGGGGGGCTAGCGGGGCGTCTATACGCAATGAGCAGTTCTTC. Its protein product is CASSLAAVRGASGASIRNEQFF. Combining the CDR3 with reference TRBV7-2 and TRBJ2-1 gives the whole variable domain GAGVSQSPSNKVTEKGKDVELRCDPISGHTALYWYRQSLGQGLEFLIYFQGNSAPDKSGLPSDRFSAERTGGSVSTLTIQRTQQEDSAVYLCASSLAAVRGASGASIRNEQFFGPGTRLTVL.

Of note for this clone: The identical CDR3 is also encoded by other nucleotide sequences in the sample. The chain employs TRBV7-2 and TRBJ2-7; 12 bases align to TRBD2. V dropped 2 bases and J dropped 2; count of bases not matched to a gene: 1. The germline V gene encodes CDR1 SGHTA and CDR2 FQGNSA. This CDR3 is built from 15 residues. The DNA of the CDR3 is TGTGCCAGCAGCTTACTAGCGGGGGGGGCCTACGAGCAGTACTTC. The encoded protein is CASSLLAGGAYEQYF.

V and J are TRBV27 and TRBJ1-5; D not certain. The CDR3 has 13 amino acids. The V gene's germline CDR1 is MNHEY and CDR2 SMNVEV (reference sequence). V lost 3 bases, J lost 6 bases, and 9 bases lay in between. The CDR3 here is CASSFARGQPQHF. The CDR3 bases are TGTGCCAGCAGTTTCGCCAGAGGTCAGCCCCAGCATTTT.